This T cell receptor (beta chain) is from a study of cytomegalovirus exposure and HLA in healthy donors. As regards this clone: The antigen is not known.

Healthy people donating bone marrow made up the donors. Trimming removed 4 bases from V and 4 bases from J, with 20 bases in between. CDR3 length: 16 amino acids. Germline CDR1 SGHKS, CDR2 YYEKEE (reference sequence). Primers for the PCR totalled 60 Vbeta and 13 Jbeta. The table came from immunoSEQ multiplex PCR; TCRdb's copy has only in-frame clones and leaves some out. This table has 150,000 or so clones, 65% to 75% appearing once. Study-level results: In vitro work confirmed that a few CMV-associated chains recognize CMV antigens. For most TCR beta V segments, an earlier analysis put the productive rate at about 87% or about 30% of the time.

The sequencing sample was made of PBMCs. This TCR derives from a man aged 30 to 39 in good health and CMV-seronegative. The V gene is TRBV5-5, the J gene TRBJ1-2; no reliable D call. The CDR3 reads CASSIRWAHSPYGYTF. The CDR3, as DNA: TGTGCCAGCAGCATACGTTGGGCCCACAGCCCCTATGGCTACACCTTC. The whole variable domain, remainder taken from reference TRBV5-5 and TRBJ1-2, is DAGVTQSPTHLIKTRGQQVTLRCSPISGHKSVSWYQQVLGQGPQFIFQYYEKEERGRGNFPDRFSARQFPNYSSELNVNALLLGDSALYLCASSIRWAHSPYGYTFGSGTRLTVV.